A selection of T cell receptor beta chains follows, all from one sample in a study of somatic mutations in cytotoxic T cells in rheumatoid arthritis. Sequenced by immunoSEQ multiplex PCR; TCRdb stores in-frame clones only, minus some. This table holds tens of thousands of clones, about 82% found once. Input material: CD8+ T cells sorted from blood. These receptors came from a woman aged 45-65 years in good health. The CDR3 runs from the conserved cysteine through the conserved F or W. D genes are given only for firm matches.

J gene	D gene	V gene	CDR3 protein
TRBJ1-2	-	TRBV6-5	CASSYSTENYGYTF
TRBJ2-1	TRBD2	TRBV14	CASSQGVAGAHNEQFF
TRBJ1-1	-	TRBV27	CASSLSQGQNTEAFF
TRBJ2-1	-	TRBV5-6	CASSLFGNDYNEQFF
TRBJ2-5	-	TRBV13	CASSYLTTTYF
TRBJ2-3	-	TRBV20-1	CSATVDTQYF
TRBJ1-2	-	TRBV7-9	CASSSGTHGYTF
TRBJ1-2	TRBD1	TRBV10-3	CATYTGTGGDGYTF
TRBJ1-2	-	TRBV28	CASSFQAYGYTF
-	TRBD1	TRBV25-1	CASNRGEQYF
TRBJ2-6	-	TRBV27	CASSLSVFGGANVLTF
TRBJ1-3	TRBD1	TRBV14	CASDDRVGNTIYF
TRBJ1-1	-	TRBV19	CASSVSRGITEAFF
TRBJ2-1	-	TRBV14	CASSHVGDEQFF
TRBJ1-1	-	TRBV27	CASRVPTGEAFF
TRBJ1-3	-	TRBV4-3	CASSPDAGGSGNTIYF
TRBJ2-7	-	TRBV7-9	CASSLVDGKNEQYF
TRBJ1-5	TRBD1	TRBV4-1	CASSQGQGRNQPQHF
TRBJ2-7	-	TRBV9	CASSVEAQGSEQYF
TRBJ1-6	-	TRBV7-8	CASSLDGGSYNSPLHF
TRBJ1-1	-	TRBV5-6	CASSLAGGEAFF
TRBJ1-4	-	TRBV7-2	CASSNRAGNEKLFF
TRBJ2-5	TRBD1	TRBV7-2	CASSSGTGGTETQYF
TRBJ1-4	-	TRBV6-1	CASSEAPGPTNEKLFF
TRBJ1-5	-	TRBV27	CASSPNNQPQHF
TRBJ1-2	-	TRBV28	CASSLLGGAFSADF
TRBJ2-1	-	TRBV28	CASSFGSYSYNEQFF
TRBJ2-3	TRBD2	TRBV7-6	CASSLRTSPGSTDTQYF
TRBJ1-2	-	TRBV4-3	CASSQAHRETDYTF
TRBJ2-7	-	TRBV7-9	CASSLRGSPYEQYF
TRBJ2-5	-	TRBV29-1	CSVVPWGTGFVETQYF
TRBJ2-1	TRBD1	TRBV28	CASSQQGASEQFF
TRBJ2-7	TRBD1	TRBV14	CASSQVTGVGNEQYF
TRBJ2-7	-	TRBV27	CASSLLAGGREQYF
TRBJ2-7	-	TRBV5-1	CASSLEGSAYSYEQYF
TRBJ1-2	-	TRBV29-1	CSTKGGMDYGYTF
TRBJ1-2	-	TRBV2	CASSRNTLAYGYTF
TRBJ1-2	-	TRBV11-2	CASSPDSYGYTF
TRBJ2-1	TRBD2	TRBV29-1	CSVNGGAGSYNEQFF
TRBJ1-1	-	TRBV7-2	CASSFPLPNTEAFF
TRBJ1-1	TRBD1	TRBV4-1	CASSQAGGNTEAFF
TRBJ1-3	-	TRBV6-5	CASSYSSELSGNTIYF
TRBJ2-3	TRBD2	TRBV7-9	CASSRLAGVSTDTQYF
TRBJ2-4	-	TRBV4-1	CASSQETGGPSIQYF
TRBJ1-1	TRBD1	TRBV13	CASSYSRQGVLTEAFF
TRBJ2-3	-	TRBV11-1	CASSCYRLTTDTQYF
TRBJ1-5	-	TRBV7-9	CASRRITGTEGNQPQHF